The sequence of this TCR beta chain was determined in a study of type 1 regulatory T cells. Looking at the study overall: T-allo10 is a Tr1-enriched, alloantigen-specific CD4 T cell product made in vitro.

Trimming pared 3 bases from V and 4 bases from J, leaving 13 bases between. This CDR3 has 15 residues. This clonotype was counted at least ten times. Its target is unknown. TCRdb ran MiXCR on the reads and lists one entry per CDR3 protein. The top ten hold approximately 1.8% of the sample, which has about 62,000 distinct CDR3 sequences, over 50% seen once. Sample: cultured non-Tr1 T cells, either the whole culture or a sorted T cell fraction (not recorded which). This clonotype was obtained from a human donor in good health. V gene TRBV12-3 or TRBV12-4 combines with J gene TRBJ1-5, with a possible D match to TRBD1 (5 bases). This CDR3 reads CASSFMQGVNQPQHF. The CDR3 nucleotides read TGTGCCAGCAGTTTTATGCAGGGAGTGAATCAGCCCCAGCATTTT.